This T cell receptor (beta chain) emerged from a study of brain T cells in children with intractable seizures. General observations from the study: Pre- and post-surgery blood differed in depth, so pre-surgery absences may be undersampling.

The CDR3 runs to 16 residues. Per germline, CDR1 PRHDT and CDR2 FYEKMQ (reference sequence). V was cut by 3 bases and J by 2 bases, with 16 bases left in between. Profiling relied on immunoSEQ multiplex PCR, and the TCRdb table lists in-frame clones only, not all of them. The repertoire holds 340,000 or so clones, with 85% to 95% as singletons. On this clone itself: Its matching antigen is unknown.

The time point was: blood from clinic visit 5 months post-surgery; TSC patient then seizure free. Specimen: peripheral blood, collected 4 to 5 months after surgery. This rearrangement joins TRBV13 to TRBJ1-2; the D is unclear. The source is a boy younger than two with tuberous sclerosis and intractable seizures. In DNA, the CDR3 is TGTGCCAGCAGCTTGGGTGGGCATTTGGGGAACTATGGCTACACCTTC. It specifies CASSLGGHLGNYGYTF.